This T cell receptor beta chain originates from a study of T cell responses to AZD1222 COVID-19 vaccine. TCRdb's copy holds only in-frame clones and misses some; the assay was immunoSEQ multiplex PCR. The table lists around 140,000 clones, about 91% of them singletons. CDR1 and CDR2 (germline): LNHDA, SQIVND (reference sequence). Deletions cut 4 bases from V and 1 base from J, with 11 bases between. The CDR3 consists of 15 residues. The V gene is TRBV19, the J gene TRBJ1-3; tentatively, D is TRBD1 (5 bases). The sample was peripheral blood, taken 28 days after the second AZD1222 dose. This receptor was taken from an adult who received the AZD1222 COVID-19 vaccine. In DNA, the CDR3 is TGTGCCAGTAGTACCACCCCAGGGTCTGGAAACACCATATATTTT. It codes for CASSTTPGSGNTIYF.